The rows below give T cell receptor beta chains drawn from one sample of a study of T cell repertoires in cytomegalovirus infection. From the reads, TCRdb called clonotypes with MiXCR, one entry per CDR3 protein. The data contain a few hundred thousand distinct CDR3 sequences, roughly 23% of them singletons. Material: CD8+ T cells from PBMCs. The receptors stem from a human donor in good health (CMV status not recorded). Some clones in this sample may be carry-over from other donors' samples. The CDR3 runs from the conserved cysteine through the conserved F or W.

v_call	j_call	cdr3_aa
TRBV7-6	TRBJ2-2	CASSLGLTATNTGELFF
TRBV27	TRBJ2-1	CASGVGANEQFF
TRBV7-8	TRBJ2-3	CASSLDTGDTQYF
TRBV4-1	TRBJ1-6	CASSQDVGSNSPLHF
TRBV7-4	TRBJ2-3	CASSESGFSTDTQYF
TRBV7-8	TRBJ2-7	CASSLAGQGGEQYF
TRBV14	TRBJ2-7	CASATLNYEQYF
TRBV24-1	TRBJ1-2	CATSDPSRDYGYTF
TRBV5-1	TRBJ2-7	CASSEGTGFSSYEQYF
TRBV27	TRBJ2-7	CASRAGSSYEQYF
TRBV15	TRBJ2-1	CATSGNGNEQFF
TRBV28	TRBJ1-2	CASSPRGYYGYTF
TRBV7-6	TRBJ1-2	CASSPPGGNYGYTF
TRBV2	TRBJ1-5	CASSEVGTGLWPQHF
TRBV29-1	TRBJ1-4	CSVEDGTGRGEKLFF